This record covers a single T cell receptor (beta chain). Its recognized antigen is unknown. No base quality values were provided; no much bigger clone lies one nucleotide off. Receptor libraries were prepared by the immunoSEQ multiplex PCR assay. TCRdb mirrors the immuneACCESS table, restricted to in-frame sequences. Some clones are absent from its copies; in checked studies, under half trace to an unresolved V gene, and the reason for the others is unknown. The sample profile shows roughly 55,000 clones; 92% of them were found once. Around 1.7% of the sample lies in the top ten. The junction carries 30 bases between V and J, which are trimmed by 2 bases and 6 bases respectively. Via the germline V gene, CDR1 is SGHVS and CDR2 FNYEAQ. Its CDR3 holds 20 amino acids, cysteine through phenylalanine. The entry retains the CDR3 DNA only, 60 bases that are in frame from base 1. This sample was included in a study of control samples from healthy donors and cancer patients (dated by TCRdb to 2020 to 2022).

This TCR came from a man aged 35 to 55 with colorectal cancer. This chain joins TRBV7-6 to TRBJ2-3; the D gene could be either TRBD1 or TRBD2, each agreeing at 5 bases. Sequenced material: PBMCs. This receptor has the CDR3 CASSLLSPAAGASRADTQYF. The DNA sequence follows: TGTGCCAGCAGCTTACTTAGCCCGGCGGCCGGGGCAAGCCGGGCGGATACGCAGTATTTT.